Below, one T cell receptor (beta chain) is given with its context. The data were obtained in a study of T cell changes during pregnancy in multiple sclerosis. With 4 bases clipped from V and 2 bases from J, the junction kept 8 bases outside the gene matches. This CDR3 is 16 amino acids long. CDR1 and CDR2 (germline): LNHDA, SQIVND (reference sequence). Using immunoSEQ multiplex PCR, the repertoire was profiled, and TCRdb retains in-frame clones only, with some absent. The table includes some 60,000 clones, roughly 90% detected once. This TCR came from a female donor with multiple sclerosis, enrolled in a pregnancy study. The sequencing used peripheral blood, collected before pregnancy. The rearrangement links TRBV19 to TRBJ2-5, with 9 bases lining up with TRBD1. CDR3 in amino acids: CASSTGDRARQETQYF. The CDR3 DNA follows: TGTGCCAGTAGTACGGGGGACAGGGCAAGGCAAGAGACCCAGTACTTC.